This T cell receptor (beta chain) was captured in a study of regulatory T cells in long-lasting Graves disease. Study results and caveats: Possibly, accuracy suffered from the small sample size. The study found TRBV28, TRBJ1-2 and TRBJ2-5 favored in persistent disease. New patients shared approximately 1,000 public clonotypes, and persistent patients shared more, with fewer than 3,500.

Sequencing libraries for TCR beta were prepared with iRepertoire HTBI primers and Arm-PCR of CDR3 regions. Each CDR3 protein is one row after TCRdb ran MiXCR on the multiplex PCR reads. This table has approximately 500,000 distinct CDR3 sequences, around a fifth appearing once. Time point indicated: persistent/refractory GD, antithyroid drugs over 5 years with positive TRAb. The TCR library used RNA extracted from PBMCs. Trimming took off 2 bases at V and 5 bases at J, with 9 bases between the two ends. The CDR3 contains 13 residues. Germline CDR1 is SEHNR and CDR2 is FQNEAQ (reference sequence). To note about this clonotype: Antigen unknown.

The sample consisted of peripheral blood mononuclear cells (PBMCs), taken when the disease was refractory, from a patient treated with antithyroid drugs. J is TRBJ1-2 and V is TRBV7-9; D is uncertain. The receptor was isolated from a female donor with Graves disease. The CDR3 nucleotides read TGTGCCAGCAGCTTACCCATGTATTATGGCTACACCTTC. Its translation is CASSLPMYYGYTF.